A single sample is the source of the 13 T cell receptor beta chains below, sequenced in a study of blood T cell repertoires in COVID-19. The repertoire was sequenced with immunoSEQ multiplex PCR; TCRdb's copy has only in-frame clones and lacks some. The sample shows 50,000 to 65,000 clones, 84% of them seen only once. The sample taken for sequencing was peripheral blood. The source of these receptors is a man in his sixties with COVID-19, enrolled during active disease.

On this clone itself: Other DNA sequences in this specimen translate into the identical CDR3. The chain uses TRBV7-3 and TRBJ2-1; D call uncertain. CDR1 is SGHTA, CDR2 FQGTGA, per germline. This CDR3 comprises 13 residues. The germline V and J ends were trimmed by 2 bases and 2 bases, with 4 bases remaining between them. CDR3 sequence: CASSLSTYNEQFF. Written as DNA, the CDR3 is TGTGCCAGCAGCTTATCTACCTACAATGAGCAGTTCTTC.

The chain combines TRBV2 with TRBJ2-2, with TRBD1 matching over 9 bases. Germline CDR1 is SNHLY and CDR2 is FYNNEI. Trimming at V came to 7 bases and at J to 7 bases, leaving 10 bases not matched to a gene. CDR3 length equals 15 residues. Here the CDR3 DNA reads TGTGCCAGCACCGTCGAACAGGGGGCGGGCGGGGAGCTGTTTTTT. Amino acid sequence: CASTVEQGAGGELFF.

CDR3 region: CASSVEGAGNEKLFF. The CDR3 DNA sequence: TGTGCCAGCAGCGTAGAGGGCGCGGGAAATGAAAAACTGTTTTTT. V usage is TRBV9 and J usage is TRBJ1-4, with D uncertain. Germline CDR1 is SGDLS and CDR2 is YYNGEE. Trimming removed 0 bases from V and 5 bases from J, with 11 bases in between. This CDR3 is 15 amino acids long.

This chain uses TRBV5-1 with TRBJ1-6; D is uncertain. Germline loops: CDR1 SGHRS, CDR2 YFSETQ. The CDR3 is 16 amino acids. Trimming took off 0 bases at V and 5 bases at J, with 12 bases between the two ends. The CDR3 DNA reads as TGCGCCAGCAGCTTGGATTCTCAAGCTAATAATTCACCCCTCCACTTT. Translating gives CASSLDSQANNSPLHF.

This CDR3 reads CASSVGVWAGQETQYF. The DNA for the CDR3 is TGTGCCAGCAGCGTAGGTGTTTGGGCAGGGCAAGAGACCCAGTACTTC. The chain recombines TRBV9 with TRBJ2-5; weak D call: TRBD1 (5 bases). Looked up from germline, CDR1 is SGDLS and CDR2 is YYNGEE. This CDR3 has 16 residues. Trimming removed 0 bases at V and 2 bases at J, with 14 bases between.

A single count supports this clone. The chain recombines TRBV27 with TRBJ1-4; 9 bases map to TRBD1. The germline gives CDR1 MNHEY, CDR2 SMNVEV (reference sequence). CDR3 length: 15 amino acids. V was pared by 5 bases and J by 6 bases, with 7 bases of the junction left unmatched. CDR3 sequence reads: CASSDDRGRDEKLFF. The DNA of the CDR3 is TGTGCCAGCAGTGATGACAGGGGGAGGGATGAAAAACTGTTTTTT.

This clone came up once. The chain combines TRBV11-2 with TRBJ2-6, with D hard to call. The CDR3 is made up of 17 amino acids. Trimming took off 0 bases at V and 2 bases at J, with 11 bases between the two ends. Per the germline V gene, CDR1 is SGHAT and CDR2 is FQNNGV. CDR3 DNA: TGTGCCAGCAGCTTAGATCAACGAGTACCTGGGGCCAACGTCCTGACTTTC. The encoded protein is CASSLDQRVPGANVLTF.

This clone turned up a few times. The J gene is TRBJ1-5, the V gene TRBV7-2, with a weak D call TRBD1 (5 bases). Trimming cost V 5 bases and J 5 bases, with 19 bases left between them. Germline loops: CDR1 SGHTA, CDR2 FQGNSA. This CDR3 is 16 amino acids long. CDR3 protein: CASSPPSGGRDQPQHF. For the CDR3, the DNA is TGTGCCAGCAGCCCCCCTTCTGGGGGGAGGGATCAGCCCCAGCATTTT.

This CDR3 reads CATSLAGSNEQFF. CDR3 bases: TGTGCCACCAGCTTAGCGGGAAGTAATGAGCAGTTCTTC. This chain uses TRBV24-1 with TRBJ2-1; 8 nucleotides match TRBD2. Unmatched junction bases numbered 5, after V lost 7 bases and J lost 7 bases. This CDR3 is 13 amino acids long. Germline assignment: CDR1 KGHDR and CDR2 SFDVKD.

The chain recombines TRBV7-3 with TRBJ1-1; no clear D. With 5 bases removed from V and 4 bases from J, the gap between germline ends came to 17 bases. The CDR3 has 15 amino acids. The germline V gene encodes CDR1 SGHTA and CDR2 FQGTGA. This CDR3 is CASSPGGKVGTEAFF. The CDR3 bases are TGTGCCAGCAGCCCAGGAGGAAAGGTAGGCACTGAAGCTTTCTTT.

This sequence joins TRBV4-1 and TRBJ2-5; 13 bases are a match to TRBD2. Per the germline V gene, CDR1 is MGHRA and CDR2 is YSYEKL. The trim removed 0 bases at V and 5 bases at J, leaving 9 bases unmatched. The CDR3 loop spans 18 amino acids. In DNA, the CDR3 is TGCGCCAGCAGCCAAGACGGGGGAGGACTAGCGGGAGACGAGACCCAGTACTTC. This gives the protein CASSQDGGGLAGDETQYF.

The V and J genes are TRBV12-2 and TRBJ2-7; the D call of TRBD2 is as the table states it, not checked on the DNA. TRBV12-2 is deemed a pseudogene. This CDR3 contains 17 residues. The CDR3 loop is CASRLGLPRERSYEQYF. CDR3 sequence (DNA): TGTGCAAGTCGCTTAGGGCTGCCTAGGGAGCGCTCCTACGAGCAGTACTTC.

The table lists this clone with a count of one. The same CDR3 is also encoded by other DNA sequences in this sample. The chain recombines TRBV6-1 with TRBJ1-1; a weak D match, TRBD1 (6 bases). This CDR3 region has 13 residues. The V end was cut by 2 bases, the J end by 5 bases, with 9 bases between. Germline CDR1 MNHNS, CDR2 SASEGT. In DNA form, the CDR3 reads TGTGCCAGCAGTGAAACAGGGCGGACTGAAGCTTTCTTT. This translates into CASSETGRTEAFF.